A single sample gave rise to the 15 T cell receptor beta chains below, sequenced in a study of metastatic and nonmetastatic thyroid tumors. Patients underwent thyroid surgery, and none had received any treatment before it. TCRdb re-called the PCR reads through MiXCR. The sample includes 30,000 to 40,000 clones, roughly 19% of them seen just once. The sequencing sample was made of blood. Receptors originate from a male donor with papillary thyroid cancer or a benign thyroid nodule (not recorded which). Some clones in this sample may be carry-over from other donors' samples.

This clone was found many times. The V call is TRBV27, the J call TRBJ2-1; D uncertain. The germline CDR1 and CDR2 sequences are MNHEY and SMNVEV (reference sequence). Trimming removed 3 bases at V and 8 bases at J, with 8 bases between. The CDR3 has 12 residues. CDR3 sequence: CASSFSGYEQFF. CDR3 sequence (DNA): TGTGCCAGCAGTTTTTCGGGCTATGAGCAGTTCTTC.

There are many counts of this clone. J is TRBJ2-1 and V is TRBV10-1, with a tentative D call TRBD2 (5 bases). The germline V and J ends were trimmed by 5 bases and 4 bases, with 15 bases remaining between them. This CDR3 spans 15 amino acids. CDR1 WNHNN and CDR2 SYGVQD come from the germline V gene (reference sequence). The CDR3 nucleotides are TGCGCCAGCAGTTCGGACGGACTCCCGTACAATGAGCAGTTCTTC. Translated: CASSSDGLPYNEQFF.

This clone was seen many times. The chain couples TRBV7-3 to TRBJ2-7; a possible D gene is TRBD1 (6 bases). CDR1 is SGHTA and CDR2 is FQGTGA in the germline V gene. The ends were cut back, 2 bases at V and 3 bases at J, with 26 bases in the middle. This CDR3 has 19 residues. The CDR3 sequence is CASSLDVRSATGRDYEQYF. CDR3 sequence (DNA): TGTGCCAGCAGCTTAGACGTTAGATCGGCGACAGGCAGAGACTACGAGCAGTACTTC.

This clone was seen a few times. The chain uses TRBV19 and TRBJ2-7; no definite D call. CDR3 length: 13 amino acids. The germline V gene encodes CDR1 LNHDA and CDR2 SQIVND (reference sequence). Trimming took 3 bases from V and 2 from J, leaving 8 bases between them. CDR3 in amino acids: CASSIHTAYEQYF. CDR3 sequence (DNA): TGTGCCAGTAGTATTCACACAGCCTACGAGCAGTACTTC.

This chain uses TRBV28 with TRBJ2-7; 7 nucleotides align to TRBD1. Looked up from germline, CDR1 is MDHEN and CDR2 is SYDVKM. CDR3 length: 16 amino acids. Trimming took 6 bases from V and 4 from J; bases not matched to a gene: 15. DNA for the CDR3: TGTGCCAGCAGGACCCCCCAGGGGGAACTTCGGTACGAGCAGTACTTC. Its translation: CASRTPQGELRYEQYF.

This clone was detected ten times or more. The rearrangement links TRBV12-3 or TRBV12-4 to TRBJ2-2; tentatively, D is TRBD1 (5 bases). The CDR3 covers 15 residues. Trimming removed 1 base from V and 4 bases from J, with 10 bases in between. CDR3 sequence: CASSLEPGSTGELFF. The CDR3 nucleotides read TGTGCCAGCAGTTTAGAGCCAGGGTCCACCGGGGAGCTGTTTTTT.

This rearrangement joins TRBV9 to TRBJ1-1; D unclear. The CDR3 extends over 16 amino acids. Trimming pared 5 bases from V and 1 base from J, leaving 18 bases between. CDR1 and CDR2 from the germline V gene are SGDLS and YYNGEE. CDR3 DNA sequence: TGTGCCAGCAGTCACCATGCGGACCGGGGGAACACTGAAGCTTTCTTT. This encodes CASSHHADRGNTEAFF.

This clone was counted many times. The chain couples TRBV7-8 to TRBJ2-1; 14 positions match TRBD2. Trimming cost V 5 bases and J 8 bases; bases outside gene matches: 5. Germline CDR1 is SGHVS and CDR2 is FQNEAQ. There are 15 residues in the CDR3. The CDR3 region is CASSPGLAGEYEQFF. The DNA for the CDR3 is TGTGCCAGCAGCCCGGGACTAGCGGGAGAGTATGAGCAGTTCTTC.

The sample holds many counts of this clone. This sample includes further DNA sequences coding for the same CDR3. J is TRBJ2-5 and V is TRBV12-3 or TRBV12-4; 7 nucleotides line up with TRBD1. This CDR3 is 13 amino acids long. V trimming: 6 bases; J trimming: 5 bases; junction bases outside the gene matches: 6. The chain's CDR3 is CASRTTTGETQYF. The CDR3, as DNA: TGTGCCAGCAGAACGACGACAGGGGAGACCCAGTACTTC.

In its sample, this clone was seen a few times. The rearrangement links TRBV6-1 to TRBJ1-2; tentative D call: TRBD1 (5 bases). Germline lookup yields CDR1 MNHNS and CDR2 SASEGT. With 6 bases removed from V and 8 bases from J, the gap between germline ends came to 16 bases. CDR3 size: 13 residues. The CDR3 is CASRIRDGTGYTF. CDR3 nucleotide sequence: TGTGCCAGCAGAATCAGGGACGGGACGGGCTACACCTTC.

About this clone: At one of its ends the junction is not consistent with the germline gene, which may arise from a read error. V and J are TRBV24-1 and TRBJ2-7; 8 nucleotides align to TRBD1. CDR1 is KGHDR and CDR2 is SFDVKD in the germline V gene. The CDR3 contains 14 residues. CDR3 in amino acids: CTTSGQGNNYEQYF. DNA for the CDR3: TGTACCACCAGTGGACAGGGAAACAACTACGAGCAGTACTTC.

This clone came up many times. DNA of the CDR3: TGTGCCAGCAGCTTATATACAGCCGACGAGCAGTACTTC. Amino acids: CASSLYTADEQYF. The J gene is TRBJ2-7, the V gene TRBV7-2; D gene unclear. V shed 2 bases and J shed 5 bases, with 10 bases lying between them. The germline V gene encodes CDR1 SGHTA and CDR2 FQGNSA. The CDR3 totals 13 residues. Together with reference TRBV7-2 and TRBJ2-7, the CDR3 gives the full variable domain: GAGVSQSPSNKVTEKGKDVELRCDPISGHTALYWYRQSLGQGLEFLIYFQGNSAPDKSGLPSDRFSAERTGGSVSTLTIQRTQQEDSAVYLCASSLYTADEQYFGPGTRLTVT.

This chain connects TRBV19 to TRBJ2-1, with TRBD1 matching over 7 bases. V was clipped by 9 bases and J by 3 bases; unmatched bases: 11. This CDR3 has 15 amino acids. Germline CDR1 is LNHDA and CDR2 is SQIVND (reference sequence). CDR3 nucleotides: TGTGCCAGCTTATCCGAGACAGGGAGCTACAATGAGCAGTTCTTC. It yields the protein CASLSETGSYNEQFF.

Only a few counts were recorded for this clone. Being one base from a much bigger clone, this may be a read error. This rearrangement joins TRBV2 to TRBJ2-4; perhaps TRBD2 as D (6 bases). The V gene's germline CDR1 is SNHLY and CDR2 FYNNEI. This CDR3 is 14 amino acids long. As DNA, the CDR3 is TGTGCCAGCACGCCTGCGCGGGGAAAAAGCATTCAGTACTTC. Protein sequence: CASTPARGKSIQYF.

This clone was picked up many times. This sequence joins TRBV20-1 and TRBJ2-1, with 10 nucleotides matching TRBD2. The CDR3 loop spans 14 amino acids. V was pared by 2 bases and J by 4 bases, with 2 bases of the junction left unmatched. Germline V CDR1 and CDR2: DFQATT, SNEGSKA (reference sequence). CDR3 residues: CSARSGRDYNEQFF. The CDR3, as DNA: TGCAGTGCTAGAAGCGGGAGGGATTACAATGAGCAGTTCTTC.